These 24 T cell receptor beta chains came from one sample sequenced in a study of T cell repertoires in cytomegalovirus infection. What these receptors recognize is not known. TCRdb analysed the reads with MiXCR anew, one entry per CDR3 protein. The table records roughly 990,000 distinct CDR3 sequences, approximately 32% of them present only once. Sequenced material: cultured CD8+ T cells from PBMCs, taken from culture after CMV antigen stimulation. Receptor source: a human donor in good health (CMV status not recorded). Some clones in this sample may be carry-over from other donors' samples.

This clonotype has a handful of counts. CDR3 coding DNA: TGTGCCAGCAGCCACCGGACGGTACCCTACGAGCAGTACTTC. Amino acids: CASSHRTVPYEQYF. The chain uses TRBV7-4 and TRBJ2-7; no definite D call. The CDR3 extends over 14 amino acids. Germline V gene sequence: CDR1 SGHVT, CDR2 SQSDAQ. With 5 bases removed from V and 2 bases from J, the gap between germline ends came to 13 bases.

The V and J genes are TRBV14 and TRBJ2-1; D gene unclear. The CDR3 consists of 13 residues. V was cut by 0 bases and J by 2 bases, with 2 bases left in between. The V gene's germline CDR1 is SGHDN and CDR2 FVKESK. Here the CDR3 reads CASSQEPYNEQFF. Written as DNA, the CDR3 is TGTGCCAGCAGCCAAGAGCCCTACAATGAGCAGTTCTTC.

The V and J genes are TRBV27 and TRBJ1-2; no clear D. This CDR3 spans 13 amino acids. V was clipped by 3 bases and J by 5 bases, with 10 bases between them. Germline V gene sequence: CDR1 MNHEY, CDR2 SMNVEV (reference sequence). CDR3: CASSFKGWYGYTF. The CDR3 bases are TGTGCCAGCAGTTTTAAAGGATGGTATGGCTACACCTTC.

This clonotype was seen ten or more times. The chain has TRBV7-2 and TRBJ1-2, with a weak D call TRBD1 (5 bases). The germline V gene encodes CDR1 SGHTA and CDR2 FQGNSA. V shed 6 bases and J shed 5 bases, with 13 bases lying between them. This CDR3 region has 13 residues. The chain's CDR3 is CASSRGPSYGYTF. CDR3 bases: TGTGCCAGCAGTAGGGGACCTTCATATGGCTACACCTTC.

The rearrangement joins TRBV20-1 to TRBJ1-2, with D maybe TRBD1 (6 bases). CDR1 is DFQATT and CDR2 is SNEGSKA in the germline V gene (reference sequence). The CDR3 spans 13 residues. The ends were cut back, 0 bases at V and 8 bases at J, with 13 bases in the middle. CDR3 nucleotides: TGCAGTGCTAGAGATGGCAGGGGTGGAGGCTACACCTTC. Its translation: CSARDGRGGGYTF.

This clonotype was seen ten or more times. The genes are TRBV7-9 and TRBJ2-1; no definite D call. Germline CDR1 and CDR2: SEHNR and FQNEAQ (reference sequence). The CDR3 is 13 residues long. V was clipped by 4 bases and J by 3 bases, with 7 bases between them. The CDR3 here is CASSYGYYNEQFF. The CDR3 DNA reads as TGTGCCAGCAGCTACGGTTACTACAATGAGCAGTTCTTC.

This clonotype was counted many times. The chain carries TRBV7-6 and TRBJ2-2; 8 bases are a match to TRBD1. From germline, CDR1 is SGHVS and CDR2 FNYEAQ. After removal of 4 bases from V and 2 bases from J, the junction contained 6 bases not matched to a gene. The CDR3 totals 16 residues. CDR3 residues: CASSSRTGNNTGELFF. The CDR3 DNA is TGTGCCAGCAGCTCACGGACAGGGAATAACACCGGGGAGCTGTTTTTT.

The rearrangement joins TRBV28 to TRBJ2-2; 9 bases are a match to TRBD1. Trimming removed 5 bases from V and 6 bases from J; junction bases left unmatched: 7. This CDR3 is 15 amino acids long. CDR1 is MDHEN and CDR2 is SYDVKM in the germline V gene. In DNA, the CDR3 is TGTGCCAGCAGTCCGGACAGGGGACCCGCCGGGGAGCTGTTTTTT. Its translation: CASSPDRGPAGELFF.

This chain uses TRBV4-1 with TRBJ1-1, with D hard to call. The V gene lost 0 bases and the J gene lost 4 bases, with 9 bases spanning the gap. The CDR3 is 14 amino acids. Germline lookup yields CDR1 MGHRA and CDR2 YSYEKL. CDR3 bases: TGCGCCAGCAGCCAAGATGAGCTGAGCACTGAAGCTTTCTTT. It codes for CASSQDELSTEAFF.

This clonotype has just a few counts. The V call is TRBV6-2 or TRBV6-3, the J call TRBJ2-3; D might be TRBD1 (6 bases). The CDR3 is 17 amino acids. CDR1 and CDR2 (germline): MNHEY, SVGEGT. Trimming left V 10 bases short and J 1 base short, with 24 bases between. DNA of the CDR3: TGTGCCATCGAGGGACGTGGATTCTCAGGGGGCACAGATACGCAGTATTTT. Translated: CAIEGRGFSGGTDTQYF.

This clonotype was found many times. The chain links TRBV7-6 to TRBJ2-1; TRBD2 matches 8 bases. The J segment lost 7 bases and the V segment lost 0 bases, leaving 11 bases of the junction unmatched. Germline V gives CDR1 SGHVS, CDR2 FNYEAQ. The length of the CDR3 is 17 residues. CDR3 amino acids: CASSLARALAVGNEQFF. CDR3 nucleotides: TGTGCCAGCAGCTTAGCCAGGGCACTAGCGGTGGGTAATGAGCAGTTCTTC. Full variable domain (remainder filled in from reference TRBV7-6 and TRBJ2-1): GAGVSQSPRYKVTKRGQDVALRCDPISGHVSLYWYRQALGQGPEFLTYFNYEAQQDKSGLPNDRFSAERPEGSISTLTIQRTEQRDSAMYRCASSLARALAVGNEQFFGPGTRLTVL.

The chain carries TRBV7-9 and TRBJ2-7; D not resolved. The CDR3 has 13 amino acids. V shed 1 base and J shed 5 bases, with 9 bases lying between them. The germline V gene has CDR1 SEHNR and CDR2 FQNEAQ (reference sequence). The CDR3 nucleotides are TGTGCCAGCAGCTTAGGACGAGCCGACGAGCAGTACGTC. Translation: CASSLGRADEQYV.

The rearrangement joins TRBV28 to TRBJ2-1; the D gene is possibly TRBD1 (6 bases). The CDR3 loop spans 17 amino acids. CDR1 is MDHEN, CDR2 SYDVKM, per germline. The V end lost 6 bases, the J end lost 0 bases, and 18 bases lay between the germline ends. The CDR3 protein is CASSELRDTRSYNEQFF. In DNA form, the CDR3 reads TGTGCCAGCAGCGAACTAAGGGACACCCGCTCCTACAATGAGCAGTTCTTC.

The chain links TRBV7-6 to TRBJ2-2; TRBD2 aligns across 8 bases. The CDR3 length is 17 residues. The J segment lost 0 bases and the V segment lost 9 bases, leaving 12 bases of the junction unmatched. Germline CDR1 reads SGHVS; CDR2 reads FNYEAQ. The CDR3 region is CASAGPGRGANTGELFF. CDR3 nucleotides: TGTGCCAGTGCGGGCCCGGGGCGGGGGGCGAACACCGGGGAGCTGTTTTTT.

This clonotype was counted a few times. V and J are TRBV7-2 and TRBJ2-1; D is ambiguous. The CDR3 consists of 14 residues. Trimming cost V 1 base and J 8 bases, with 12 bases left between them. Germline-derived CDR1 and CDR2 are SGHTA and FQGNSA. The CDR3 protein is CASSLVEVADEQFF. CDR3 bases: TGTGCCAGCAGCTTAGTAGAAGTCGCCGATGAGCAGTTCTTC.

This clonotype was observed many times. The chain carries TRBV7-6 and TRBJ2-5; 7 bases map to TRBD1. Germline values: CDR1 SGHVS, CDR2 FNYEAQ. The junction had 8 bases not matched to a gene; V was cut back by 3 bases and J by 4 bases. The length of the CDR3 is 15 residues. CDR3 nucleotides: TGTGCCAGCAGCTTTACAGGGGAAATAGCAGAGACCCAGTACTTC. This codes for CASSFTGEIAETQYF.

The chain uses TRBV7-8 and TRBJ2-7; D perhaps matches TRBD1 (5 bases). The CDR3 length is 12 residues. Trimming stripped 5 bases from V and 4 bases from J, with 9 bases between. Germline lookup yields CDR1 SGHVS and CDR2 FQNEAQ. This chain's CDR3 is CASSPRVYEQYV. The CDR3 DNA is TGTGCCAGCAGCCCCAGGGTATACGAGCAGTACGTC.

About this clonotype itself: At one end, the junction sequence differs from germline, possibly due to a read error. This chain links TRBV7-2 with TRBJ2-1, with TRBD2 identical over 7 bases. The germline CDR1 and CDR2 sequences are SGHTA and FQGNSA. The CDR3 contains 14 residues. CDR3 amino acids: CANSLAGLGNEQFF. CDR3 nucleotides: TGTGCCAACAGCTTAGCCGGACTAGGCAATGAGCAGTTCTTC. Drawing the rest from reference TRBV7-2 and TRBJ2-1, the complete variable domain is GAGVSQSPSNKVTEKGKDVELRCDPISGHTALYWYRQSLGQGLEFLIYFQGNSAPDKSGLPSDRFSAERTGGSVSTLTIQRTQQEDSAVYLCANSLAGLGNEQFFGPGTRLTVL.

This rearrangement joins TRBV10-2 to TRBJ2-7; no firm D call. The CDR3 consists of 11 residues. V lost 9 bases, J lost 7 bases, and 13 bases lay in between. Germline loops: CDR1 WSHSY, CDR2 SAAADI. Here the CDR3 DNA reads TGCGCCAGTGGGCCCCAGGTTGAGCAGTACTTC. Amino acids: CASGPQVEQYF.

V gene TRBV2 combines with J gene TRBJ2-3; 12 nucleotides agree with TRBD2. Germline V CDR1 and CDR2: SNHLY, FYNNEI. The V and J ends lost 7 bases and 5 bases, in that order; junction bases with no gene match: 7. This CDR3 has 15 residues. DNA for the CDR3: TGTGCCAGCAAAAGACTAGCGGGGGCCATAGATACGCAGTATTTT. It specifies CASKRLAGAIDTQYF. Drawing the rest from reference TRBV2 and TRBJ2-3, the complete variable domain is EPEVTQTPSHQVTQMGQEVILRCVPISNHLYFYWYRQILGQKVEFLVSFYNNEISEKSEIFDDQFSVERPDGSNFTLKIRSTKLEDSAMYFCASKRLAGAIDTQYFGPGTRLTVL.

CDR3 coding DNA: TGTGCCAGCAGCCTTACTAGCGAAAGCACAGATACGCAGTATTTT. Translation gives CASSLTSESTDTQYF. The J gene is TRBJ2-3, the V gene TRBV4-2; 7 bases map to TRBD2. The CDR3 totals 15 residues. The V gene end was trimmed by 4 bases and the J gene end by 0 bases; junction bases not matched to a gene: 4. Germline-derived CDR1 and CDR2 are LGHNA and YNFKEQ.

The V and J genes are TRBV7-6 and TRBJ2-2; perhaps TRBD1 as D (6 bases). The CDR3 runs to 15 residues. V dropped 5 bases and J dropped 5 bases, with 15 bases sitting between them. Germline V lookup: CDR1 SGHVS, CDR2 FNYEAQ. The CDR3 DNA sequence: TGTGCCAGCAGCCCCTTTTGGGGGCTAACCGGGGAGCTGTTTTTT. Translation gives CASSPFWGLTGELFF.

The chain has TRBV27 and TRBJ2-5; perhaps D is TRBD1 or TRBD2 (5 bases each). The CDR3 extends over 16 amino acids. The germline gives CDR1 MNHEY, CDR2 SMNVEV (reference sequence). Trimming removed 1 base at V and 5 bases at J, with 17 bases between. The CDR3 region is CASSLFTGTLAETQYF. The CDR3 DNA is TGTGCCAGCAGTTTATTCACCGGGACGTTAGCGGAGACCCAGTACTTC.

Many counts were recorded for this clonotype. This chain joins TRBV7-8 and TRBJ2-1; 16 bases are shared with TRBD2. V lost 4 bases and J lost 2; bases outside the gene matches: 5. The length of the CDR3 is 18 residues. The germline gives CDR1 SGHVS, CDR2 FQNEAQ. CDR3 in DNA: TGTGCCAGCAGCTCCCCCGGGACTAGCGGGGGGGCCTACAATGAGCAGTTCTTC. Protein sequence: CASSSPGTSGGAYNEQFF.